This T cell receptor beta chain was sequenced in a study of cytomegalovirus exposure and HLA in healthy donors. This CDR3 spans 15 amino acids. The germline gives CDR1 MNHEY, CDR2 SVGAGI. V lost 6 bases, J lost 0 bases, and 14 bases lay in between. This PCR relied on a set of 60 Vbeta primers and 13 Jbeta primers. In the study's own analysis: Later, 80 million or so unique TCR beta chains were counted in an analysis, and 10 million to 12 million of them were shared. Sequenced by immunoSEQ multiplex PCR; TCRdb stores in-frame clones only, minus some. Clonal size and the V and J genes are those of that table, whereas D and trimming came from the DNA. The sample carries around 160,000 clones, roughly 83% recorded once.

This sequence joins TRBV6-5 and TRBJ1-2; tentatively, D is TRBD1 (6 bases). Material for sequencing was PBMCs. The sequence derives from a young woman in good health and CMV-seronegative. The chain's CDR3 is CASRPQGVSNYGYTF. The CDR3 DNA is TGTGCCAGCAGGCCACAGGGTGTGTCTAACTATGGCTACACCTTC.